This passage covers 19 T cell receptor beta chains from one sample sequenced in a study of blood T cell repertoires in COVID-19 (dated by TCRdb to the early 2020s). The library was obtained by the immunoSEQ multiplex PCR assay. TCRdb provides this immuneACCESS table in a form limited to in-frame rearrangements. Some clones are lacking; in checked studies, under half of them reflect an unresolved V gene, and why the rest are absent is not known. This sample gives 300,000 to 450,000 clones in total; more than 70% of them show up just once. The ten largest account for roughly 1.9% of the sample. The sample consisted of PBMCs or T cells enriched from blood (not recorded which). The receptors derive from a man aged 35-49 years in a cohort exposed to, infected with or recovered from COVID-19 (not recorded which).

The rearrangement links TRBV18 to TRBJ2-2; 8 nucleotides line up with TRBD1. The ends lost 3 bases at V and 4 bases at J; junction bases unmatched: 1. CDR3 length: 14 amino acids. Germline CDR1 is KGHSH and CDR2 is LQKENI. The DNA for the CDR3 is TGTGCCAGCTCACCGACAGGGGTCACCGGGGAGCTGTTTTTT. Encoded protein: CASSPTGVTGELFF.

CDR3 sequence reads: CGSGSTDTQYF. The DNA for the CDR3 is TGTGGTAGCGGAAGCACAGATACGCAGTATTTT. The chain links TRBV27 to TRBJ2-3; weak D call: TRBD2 (6 bases). CDR1 is MNHEY, CDR2 SMNVEV, per germline (reference sequence). This CDR3 comprises 11 residues.

The rearrangement uses TRBV7-6 and TRBJ1-2; 9 nucleotides line up with TRBD1. The CDR3 length is 15 residues. Germline trimming cut 5 bases from V and 3 bases from J; bases unmatched to any gene: 7. CDR1 SGHVS and CDR2 FNYEAQ come from the germline V gene. The CDR3 nucleotides are TGTGCCAGCAGCACCGGACAGGGGAAGGACTATGGCTACACCTTC. It codes for CASSTGQGKDYGYTF.

The chain links TRBV6-5 to TRBJ1-4, with 7 positions matching TRBD1. CDR1 is MNHEY, CDR2 SVGAGI, per germline. V was pared by 6 bases and J by 3 bases, with 7 bases of the junction left unmatched. There are 15 residues in the CDR3. The CDR3 DNA sequence: TGTGCCAGCAGCTCAACAGACAGGGCTAATGAAAAACTGTTTTTT. Encoded protein: CASSSTDRANEKLFF.

The chain is built from TRBV11-3 and TRBJ2-1; 13 bases line up with TRBD2. Germline V gives CDR1 SGHNT, CDR2 YENEEA. V shed 5 bases, J shed 10 bases, and the junction held 11 bases outside the gene matches. This CDR3 contains 16 residues. CDR3 sequence: CASSPGLAGVWEEQFF. The CDR3 DNA reads as TGTGCCAGCAGCCCCGGACTAGCGGGAGTGTGGGAAGAGCAGTTCTTC.

The chain employs TRBV5-1 and TRBJ2-1; D possibly corresponds to TRBD2 (6 bases). CDR3 length equals 16 residues. Trimming took 0 bases from V and 0 from J, leaving 10 bases between them. CDR1 is SGHRS, CDR2 YFSETQ, per germline. The CDR3 loop is CASSLERVRSYNEQFF. The CDR3 DNA reads TGCGCCAGCAGCTTGGAGCGGGTTCGCTCCTACAATGAGCAGTTCTTC.

This chain connects TRBV10-3 to TRBJ1-5, with D perhaps matching TRBD1 (6 bases). CDR3 length equals 15 residues. Deletions cut 3 bases from V and 1 base from J, with 10 bases between. Germline-derived CDR1 and CDR2 are ENHRY and SYGVKD. DNA of the CDR3: TGTGCCATCAGTGACGCACAGGGAAGCAATCAGCCCCAGCATTTT. Protein sequence: CAISDAQGSNQPQHF.

This sequence joins TRBV19 and TRBJ1-2; perhaps TRBD1 as D (6 bases). V was trimmed by 10 bases and J by 2 bases, leaving 17 bases between them. Per the germline V gene, CDR1 is LNHDA and CDR2 is SQIVND (reference sequence). The CDR3 has 14 residues. CDR3 protein: CAKPRDIRNYGYTF. In DNA form, the CDR3 reads TGTGCCAAACCACGGGACATCCGGAACTATGGCTACACCTTC.

In this sample, this clone turned up a few times. This sequence joins TRBV6-1 and TRBJ2-2, with 8 nucleotides matching TRBD2. CDR1 is MNHNS and CDR2 is SASEGT in the germline V gene. CDR3 length equals 15 residues. The V and J ends lost 1 base and 8 bases, in that order; junction bases with no gene match: 6. The DNA for the CDR3 is TGTGCCAGCAGTGAAGGAGGTAGCGGGATAGGGGAGCTGTTTTTT. This gives the protein CASSEGGSGIGELFF.

V is TRBV18 and J is TRBJ1-4; possible D gene TRBD1, 5 bases. V was clipped by 0 bases and J by 8 bases, with 13 bases between them. CDR1 is KGHSH and CDR2 is LQKENI in the germline V gene. This CDR3 contains 15 residues. CDR3 coding DNA: TGTGCCAGCTCACCACCGGTGCAGGGTTGGGAAAAACTGTTTTTT. Encoded protein: CASSPPVQGWEKLFF.

This chain connects TRBV11-3 to TRBJ2-3, with unresolved D. Trimming took off 5 bases at V and 7 bases at J, with 13 bases between the two ends. Germline CDR1 and CDR2: SGHNT and YENEEA. This CDR3 is built from 13 residues. This CDR3 reads CASSLRNSNTQYF. The CDR3 coding sequence is TGTGCCAGCAGCCTCCGTAACTCCAATACGCAGTATTTT. Together with reference TRBV11-3 and TRBJ2-3, the CDR3 gives the full variable domain: EAGVVQSPRYKIIEKKQPVAFWCNPISGHNTLYWYLQNLGQGPELLIRYENEEAVDDSQLPKDRFSAERLKGVDSTLKIQPAELGDSAVYLCASSLRNSNTQYFGPGTRLTVL.

The V gene is TRBV5-1, the J gene TRBJ2-5; maybe TRBD1 (6 bases). Germline V gene data show CDR1 as SGHRS and CDR2 as YFSETQ. This CDR3 is 12 amino acids long. With 3 bases removed from V and 13 bases from J, the gap between germline ends came to 16 bases. This chain's CDR3 is CASSSPGERSYF. In DNA form, the CDR3 reads TGCGCCAGCAGCTCCCCAGGGGAGCGGTCGTACTTC.

The rearrangement uses TRBV11-2 and TRBJ1-1; TRBD1 matches at 8 bases. Looked up from germline, CDR1 is SGHAT and CDR2 is FQNNGV. The CDR3 spans 13 residues. J lost 7 bases, V lost 5 bases, and 6 bases had no gene match. CDR3 loop: CASSTDRGNEAFF. The CDR3 DNA reads TGTGCCAGCAGCACAGACAGGGGTAATGAAGCTTTCTTT. The whole variable domain, remainder taken from reference TRBV11-2 and TRBJ1-1, is EAGVAQSPRYKIIEKRQSVAFWCNPISGHATLYWYQQILGQGPKLLIQFQNNGVVDDSQLPKDRFSAERLKGVDSTLKIQPAKLEDSAVYLCASSTDRGNEAFFGQGTRLTVV.

This chain uses TRBV6-5 with TRBJ1-1; a weak D match, TRBD1 (5 bases). The V gene's germline CDR1 is MNHEY and CDR2 SVGAGI. The CDR3 is made up of 13 amino acids. With 8 bases removed from V and 3 bases from J, the gap between germline ends came to 13 bases. The CDR3 loop is CASGPPQDTEAFF. CDR3 DNA: TGTGCCAGCGGGCCGCCACAGGACACTGAAGCTTTCTTT.

This clone has only one observation. The chain carries TRBV15 and TRBJ1-5; D not certain. Deletions cut 0 bases from V and 4 bases from J, with 13 bases between. Germline-derived CDR1 and CDR2 are LNHNV and YYDKDF (reference sequence). This CDR3 contains 16 residues. The CDR3 nucleotides read TGTGCCACCAGCAGAGATACACAGTCTTTAAATCAGCCCCAGCATTTT. Translation gives CATSRDTQSLNQPQHF.

The rearrangement links TRBV7-9 to TRBJ1-3, with TRBD1 matching 12 bases. Per germline, CDR1 SEHNR and CDR2 FQNEAQ (reference sequence). The CDR3 totals 17 residues. J lost 3 bases, V lost 5 bases, and 8 bases had no gene match. CDR3: CASSRGQGATFGNTIYF. The CDR3 nucleotides read TGTGCCAGCAGCCGGGGACAGGGGGCTACTTTTGGAAACACCATATATTTT.

This clone was detected only once. The genes are TRBV19 and TRBJ1-4, with D unclear. The CDR3 has 14 amino acids. Germline V CDR1 and CDR2: LNHDA, SQIVND (reference sequence). V was shortened by 2 bases and J by 8 bases, with 12 bases between the two germline ends. The DNA for the CDR3 is TGTGCCAGTAGTATAAGACAAGCCCAGGAAAAACTGTTTTTT. It encodes CASSIRQAQEKLFF.

The chain is built from TRBV18 and TRBJ2-1; TRBD2 might be the D (6 bases). There are 16 residues in the CDR3. V shed 6 bases and J shed 4 bases, with 19 bases lying between them. The germline CDR1 and CDR2 sequences are KGHSH and LQKENI. This CDR3 reads CASSPPAVAVYNEQFF. DNA for the CDR3: TGTGCCAGCTCCCCTCCGGCGGTAGCGGTGTACAATGAGCAGTTCTTC.

The chain links TRBV18 to TRBJ1-1; perhaps TRBD1 as D (6 bases). The length of the CDR3 is 15 residues. V was clipped by 3 bases and J by 7 bases, with 18 bases between them. In germline, CDR1 is KGHSH, CDR2 LQKENI. CDR3 region: CASSPPGTTQNEAFF. As DNA, the CDR3 is TGTGCCAGCTCACCCCCCGGGACAACCCAGAATGAAGCTTTCTTT.